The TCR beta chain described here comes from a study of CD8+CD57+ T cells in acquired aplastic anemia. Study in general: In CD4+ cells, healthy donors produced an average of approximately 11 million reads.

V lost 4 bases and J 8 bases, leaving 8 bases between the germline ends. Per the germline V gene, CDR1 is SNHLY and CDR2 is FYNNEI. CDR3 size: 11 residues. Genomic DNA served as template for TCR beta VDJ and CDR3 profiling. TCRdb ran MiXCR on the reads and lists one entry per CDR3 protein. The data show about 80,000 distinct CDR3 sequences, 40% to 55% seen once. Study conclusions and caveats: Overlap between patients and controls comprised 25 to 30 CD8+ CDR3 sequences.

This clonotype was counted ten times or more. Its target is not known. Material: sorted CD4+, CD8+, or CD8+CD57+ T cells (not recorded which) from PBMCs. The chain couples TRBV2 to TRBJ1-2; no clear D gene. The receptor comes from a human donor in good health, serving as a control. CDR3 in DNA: TGTGCCAGCAGTGCCTGGCGAGGCTACACCTTC. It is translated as CASSAWRGYTF. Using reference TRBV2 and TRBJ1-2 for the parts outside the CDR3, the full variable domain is EPEVTQTPSHQVTQMGQEVILRCVPISNHLYFYWYRQILGQKVEFLVSFYNNEISEKSEIFDDQFSVERPDGSNFTLKIRSTKLEDSAMYFCASSAWRGYTFGSGTRLTVV.